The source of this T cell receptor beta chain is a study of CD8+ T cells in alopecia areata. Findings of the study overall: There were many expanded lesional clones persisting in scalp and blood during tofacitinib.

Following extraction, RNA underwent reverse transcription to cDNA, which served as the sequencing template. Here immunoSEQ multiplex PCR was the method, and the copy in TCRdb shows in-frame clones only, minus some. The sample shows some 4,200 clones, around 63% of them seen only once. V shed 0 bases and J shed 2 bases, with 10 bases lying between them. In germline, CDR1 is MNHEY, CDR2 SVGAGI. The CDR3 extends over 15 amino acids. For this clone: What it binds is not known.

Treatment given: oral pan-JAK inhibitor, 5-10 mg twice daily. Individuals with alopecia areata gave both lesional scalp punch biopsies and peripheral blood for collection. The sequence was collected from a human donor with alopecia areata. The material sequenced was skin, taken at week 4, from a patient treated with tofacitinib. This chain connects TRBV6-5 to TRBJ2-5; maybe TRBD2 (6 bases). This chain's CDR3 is CASSYSTSWQETQYF. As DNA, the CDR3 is TGTGCCAGCAGTTACTCGACTAGTTGGCAAGAGACCCAGTACTTC.